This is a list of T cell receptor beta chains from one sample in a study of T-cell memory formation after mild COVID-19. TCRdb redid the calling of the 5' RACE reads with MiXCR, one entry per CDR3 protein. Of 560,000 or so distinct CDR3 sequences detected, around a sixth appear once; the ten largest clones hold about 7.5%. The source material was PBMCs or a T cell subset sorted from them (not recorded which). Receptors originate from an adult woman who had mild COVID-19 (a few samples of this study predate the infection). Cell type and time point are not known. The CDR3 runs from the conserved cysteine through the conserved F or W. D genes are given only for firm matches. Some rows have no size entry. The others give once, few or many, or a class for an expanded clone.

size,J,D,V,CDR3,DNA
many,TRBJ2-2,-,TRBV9,CASSPVSFAGELFF,TGTGCCAGCAGCCCCGTATCGTTTGCCGGGGAGCTGTTTTTT
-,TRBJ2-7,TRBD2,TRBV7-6,CASSLGLAGGPNDEQYF,TGTGCCAGCAGCTTGGGACTAGCGGGGGGGCCTAACGACGAGCAGTACTTC
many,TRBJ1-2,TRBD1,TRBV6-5,CASRTGAGGDYGYTF,TGTGCCAGCAGGACTGGGGCAGGGGGTGACTATGGCTACACCTTC
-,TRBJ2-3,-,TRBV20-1,CSAVKGDTQYF,TGCAGTGCGGTAAAAGGAGATACGCAGTATTTT
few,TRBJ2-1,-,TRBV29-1,CSVVEGLSYNEQFF,TGCAGCGTTGTCGAGGGCCTCTCCTACAATGAGCAGTTCTTC
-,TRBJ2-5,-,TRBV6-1,CASNRLQETQYF,TGTGCCAGCAACCGACTCCAAGAGACCCAGTACTTC
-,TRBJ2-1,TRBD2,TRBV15,CATSSRASGTYNEQFF,TGTGCCACCAGCAGTAGGGCTAGCGGTACCTACAATGAGCAGTTCTTC
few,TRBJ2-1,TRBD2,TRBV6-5,CASSDPSGGYNEQFF,TGTGCCAGCAGCGACCCTAGCGGGGGCTACAATGAGCAGTTCTTC
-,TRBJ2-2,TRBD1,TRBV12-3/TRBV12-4,CASSLRGTGGPGELFF,TGTGCCAGCAGTTTACGCGGGACAGGGGGTCCCGGGGAGCTGTTTTTT
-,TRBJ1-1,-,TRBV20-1,CSARDRGANTEAFF,TGCAGTGCTAGAGATAGGGGAGCGAACACTGAAGCTTTCTTT
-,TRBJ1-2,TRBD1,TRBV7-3,CASSPDRDLLWGYTF,TGTGCCAGCAGCCCGGACAGGGACCTGCTTTGGGGCTACACCTTC
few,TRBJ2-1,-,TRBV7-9,CASSLATGEQFF,TGTGCCAGCAGCTTAGCGACAGGTGAGCAGTTCTTC
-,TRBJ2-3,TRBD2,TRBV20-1,CSAPGLVRRTDTQYF,TGCAGTGCTCCGGGACTAGTCAGGCGCACAGATACGCAGTATTTT
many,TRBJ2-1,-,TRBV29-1,CSVVPRETYNEQFF,TGCAGCGTTGTTCCTCGAGAAACCTACAATGAGCAGTTCTTC
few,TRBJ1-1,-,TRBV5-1,CASSPREGRNTEAFF,TGCGCCAGCAGCCCGCGGGAGGGTAGGAACACTGAAGCTTTCTTT
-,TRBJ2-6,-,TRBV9,CASSRIDSGANVLTF,TGTGCCAGCAGCCGAATAGACTCTGGGGCCAACGTCCTGACTTTC
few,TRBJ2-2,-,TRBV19,CASSIGRPPVRGELFF,TGTGCCAGTAGTATCGGACGTCCACCGGTGCGCGGGGAGCTGTTTTTT
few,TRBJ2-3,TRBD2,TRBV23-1,CAGGGLTDTQYF,TGCGCCGGGGGGGGACTCACAGATACGCAGTATTTT
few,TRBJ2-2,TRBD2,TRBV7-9,CASSFDLAANTGELFF,TGTGCCAGCAGCTTTGATCTAGCGGCGAACACCGGGGAGCTGTTTTTT
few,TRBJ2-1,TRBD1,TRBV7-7,CASSLEGQGAGEQFF,TGTGCCAGCAGCTTAGAGGGACAGGGGGCAGGTGAGCAGTTCTTC
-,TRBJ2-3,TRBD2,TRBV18,CASSRTAGALVGGTDTQYF,TGTGCCAGCTCAAGGACGGCGGGAGCGCTAGTCGGCGGCACAGATACGCAGTATTTT
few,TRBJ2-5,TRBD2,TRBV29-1,CSVERASGGETQYF,TGCAGCGTTGAGAGGGCTAGCGGGGGGGAGACCCAGTACTTC
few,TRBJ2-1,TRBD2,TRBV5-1,CASSLPGTIHNEQFF,TGCGCCAGCAGCTTACCCGGGACTATCCACAATGAGCAGTTCTTC
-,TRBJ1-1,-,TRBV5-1,CASSLEARLGEAFF,TGCGCCAGCAGCTTGGAAGCGAGACTCGGTGAAGCTTTCTTT
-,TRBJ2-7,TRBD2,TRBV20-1,CSARGPGLAGGSSYEQYF,TGCAGTGCTAGAGGACCGGGACTAGCGGGGGGAAGCTCCTACGAGCAGTACTTC
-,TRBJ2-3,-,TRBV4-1,CASSRSITDTQYF,TGCGCCAGCAGCCGATCTATTACAGATACGCAGTATTTT
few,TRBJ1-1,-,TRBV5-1,CARGVTEAFF,TGCGCCCGCGGGGTAACTGAAGCTTTCTTT
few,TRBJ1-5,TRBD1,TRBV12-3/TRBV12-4,CAAGGKVGQPQHF,TGTGCCGCAGGGGGGAAGGTGGGTCAGCCCCAGCATTTT
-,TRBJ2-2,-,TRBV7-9,CATHTGELFF,TGTGCCACGCACACCGGGGAGCTGTTTTTT
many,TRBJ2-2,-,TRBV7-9,CASSLDPTVPRELFF,TGTGCCAGCAGCTTAGATCCCACGGTCCCAAGGGAGCTGTTTTTT
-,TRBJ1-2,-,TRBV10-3,CAISEQGTPLHGYTF,TGTGCCATCAGTGAGCAGGGGACCCCGTTGCATGGCTACACCTTC
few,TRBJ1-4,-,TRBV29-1,CSVEVFNEKLFF,TGCAGCGTTGAAGTCTTTAATGAAAAACTGTTTTTT
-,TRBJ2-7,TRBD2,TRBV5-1,CASSGAVLADTSSYEQYF,TGCGCCAGCAGCGGGGCGGTCCTAGCGGATACCAGCTCCTACGAGCAGTACTTC
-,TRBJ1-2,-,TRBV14,CASSPPSPNYGYTF,TGTGCCAGCAGCCCCCCTTCCCCTAACTATGGCTACACCTTC